This is a list of T cell receptor beta chains from one sample in a study of glioma-infiltrating T cells. TCRdb independently ran MiXCR on the multiplex PCR reads; one entry per CDR3 protein. The sample records about 140,000 distinct CDR3 sequences, around 42% being singletons. The material sequenced was glioma tissue, nonneoplastic brain tissue, or PBMCs (not recorded which). The receptors derive from a human donor with low-grade glioma or glioblastoma, undergoing nonglioma brain surgery, or in good health (not recorded which). The CDR3 runs from the conserved cysteine through the conserved F or W. The order of the fields is J gene, V gene, D gene, clone size, CDR3 length, CDR3 DNA, CDR3 protein. The D gene is left open where the match is weak. Clone size is shown for a subset of rows, as once, few, many or a class of expanded clone.

TRBJ2-3 | TRBV19 | NA | NA | 12 | TGTGCCAGTAGTGTTCTAGGAAATACGCAGTATTTT | CASSVLGNTQYF
TRBJ1-1 | TRBV6-1 | NA | NA | 13 | TGTGCCAGCAGTAAAGAGGGGGTCACTGAAGCTTTCTTT | CASSKEGVTEAFF
TRBJ2-1 | TRBV6-1 | NA | few | 13 | TGTGCCAGCAGTGACCTTGACAGAAAACCCTGGTTCTTC | CASSDLDRKPWFF
TRBJ2-1 | TRBV27 | NA | few | 18 | TGTGCCAGCAGTTTAAGGTTTGGTCCGCAGAGCTCCTACAATGAGCAGTTCTTC | CASSLRFGPQSSYNEQFF
TRBJ1-4 | TRBV27 | NA | NA | 13 | TGTGCCAGCAGTTCCAGGGGCAGAGAAAAACTGTTTTTT | CASSSRGREKLFF
TRBJ2-5 | TRBV7-2 | NA | NA | 16 | TGTGCCAGCAGCGTCTATTCCGGGGGATGGGGGGAGACCCAGTACTTC | CASSVYSGGWGETQYF
TRBJ2-5 | TRBV20-1 | NA | few | 13 | TGCAGTGCCGGTCGGGAAGGACGAGAGACCCAGTACTTC | CSAGREGRETQYF
TRBJ1-6 | TRBV6-1 | TRBD1 | few | 15 | TGTGCCAGCAGTAGGACCGGGACAGGGGGTTCACCCCTCCACTTT | CASSRTGTGGSPLHF
TRBJ1-2 | TRBV6-6 | NA | few | 13 | TGTGCCAGCAGTTACACGGACGGCTATGGCTACACCTTC | CASSYTDGYGYTF
TRBJ2-1 | TRBV12-3/TRBV12-4 | TRBD2 | few | 15 | TGTGCCAGCAGTCCCTCTAGCGGGGGTTACAATGAGCAGTTCTTC | CASSPSSGGYNEQFF
TRBJ1-5 | TRBV12-3/TRBV12-4 | NA | NA | 15 | TGTGCCAGCAGTTTGGGACAACCCAGCAATCAGCCCCAGCATTTT | CASSLGQPSNQPQHF
TRBJ1-1 | TRBV11-2 | NA | NA | 13 | TGTGCCAGCAGCCGTCCTGGACGGCCTGAAGCTTTCTTT | CASSRPGRPEAFF
TRBJ1-2 | TRBV12-3/TRBV12-4 | NA | NA | 14 | TGTGCCAGCAGTTTAAAGTCTGGGCCTTATGGCTACACCTTC | CASSLKSGPYGYTF
TRBJ2-7 | TRBV7-9 | NA | few | 13 | TGTGCCAGCAGCTTAGGTCTAGTTGACGAGCAGTACTTC | CASSLGLVDEQYF
TRBJ2-5 | TRBV6-2/TRBV6-3 | TRBD2 | many | 15 | TGTGCCAGCAGAGAAAGCGGGGGCCCACAAGAGACCCAGTACTTC | CASRESGGPQETQYF
TRBJ2-7 | TRBV20-1 | TRBD1 | NA | 13 | TGCAGTGCTAGAACAGGGGGACCCTACGAGCAGTACTTC | CSARTGGPYEQYF
TRBJ2-7 | TRBV7-2 | NA | NA | 13 | TGTGCCAGCAGCTTGGCGGCCCATTACGAGCAGTACTTC | CASSLAAHYEQYF
TRBJ2-3 | TRBV6-6 | NA | many | 14 | TGTGCCAGCAGTTACTCGTCGGGAACAGATACGCAGTATTTT | CASSYSSGTDTQYF
TRBJ2-3 | TRBV5-1 | TRBD1 | NA | 13 | TGCGCCAGCAGCATTACAGGGGAAGATACGCAGTATTTT | CASSITGEDTQYF
TRBJ2-1 | TRBV20-1 | TRBD2 | NA | 16 | TGCAGTGCTAGTAGGACTAGCGGATTTTCCTACAATGAGCAGTTCTTC | CSASRTSGFSYNEQFF
TRBJ2-1 | TRBV25-1 | NA | few | 13 | TGTGCCAGCAGTGAGGTTATTGGGTCTGGAGTGTTCTTC | CASSEVIGSGVFF
TRBJ2-5 | TRBV20-1 | NA | NA | 12 | TGCAGTGCTACCCGCAGCCAAGAGACCCAGTACTTC | CSATRSQETQYF
TRBJ2-3 | TRBV6-1 | TRBD1 | many | 15 | TGTGCCAGCAGGAGAAGACAGGGATCAACAGATACGCAGTATTTT | CASRRRQGSTDTQYF
TRBJ1-2 | TRBV20-1 | NA | few | 13 | TGCAGTGCCACGCAGGGTTTGGACTATGGCTACACCTTC | CSATQGLDYGYTF
TRBJ1-2 | TRBV20-1 | TRBD1 | NA | 13 | TGCAGTGTTGAAGGACAGGGGTACTATGGCTACACCTTC | CSVEGQGYYGYTF
TRBJ2-3 | TRBV14 | NA | NA | 14 | TGTGCCAGCAGCGCCCGTGGGTCTACAGATACGCAGTATTTT | CASSARGSTDTQYF
TRBJ2-7 | TRBV2 | NA | NA | 13 | TGTGCCAGCAGTGAATTTACGATGGACGAGCAGTACTTC | CASSEFTMDEQYF
TRBJ2-3 | TRBV6-2/TRBV6-3 | NA | NA | 12 | TGTGCCAGCAGCCCGGCCGTGGATACGCAGTATTTT | CASSPAVDTQYF
TRBJ1-2 | TRBV6-2/TRBV6-3 | NA | NA | 14 | TGTGCCAGCAGTTTTGCGACCGACGGCTATGGCTACACCTTC | CASSFATDGYGYTF
TRBJ1-1 | TRBV6-4 | NA | NA | 13 | TGTGCCAGCAGTGACCGGGAAGGCTCTGAAGCTTTCTTT | CASSDREGSEAFF
TRBJ2-3 | TRBV6-6 | NA | NA | 15 | TGTGCCAGCAGTTACCCCGGGAGATCCCCAGATACGCAGTATTTT | CASSYPGRSPDTQYF
TRBJ1-2 | TRBV5-1 | NA | NA | 13 | TGCGCCAGCAGCCCGCAGGACTCCGGTGGCTACACCTTC | CASSPQDSGGYTF
TRBJ2-2 | TRBV6-1 | NA | NA | 13 | TGTGCCAGCAGCCGAACAGGGACCGGGGAGCTGTTTTTT | CASSRTGTGELFF
TRBJ2-2 | TRBV4-3 | TRBD2 | NA | 16 | TGCGCCAGCAGCCCCCGACGCGGGAGGAACACCGGGGAGCTGTTTTTT | CASSPRRGRNTGELFF
TRBJ2-5 | TRBV7-2 | TRBD1 | few | 13 | TGTGCCAGCAGCCGACAGGGCCAAGAGACCCAGTACTTC | CASSRQGQETQYF
TRBJ2-1 | TRBV14 | NA | many | 14 | TGTGCCAGCAGCCAACAAATAGCGGTAGATGAGCAGTTCTTC | CASSQQIAVDEQFF
TRBJ1-5 | TRBV3-1 | NA | few | 15 | TGTGCCAGCAGCCAAGATCAAGGAATCAATCAGCCCCAGCATTTT | CASSQDQGINQPQHF
TRBJ1-6 | TRBV6-1 | NA | few | 15 | TGTGCCAGCAGTGAAGCTGCCAGGAGGAATTCACCCCTCCACTTT | CASSEAARRNSPLHF
TRBJ2-7 | TRBV28 | NA | few | 13 | TGTGCCAGCAGTCTCTCCACGGCCTACGAGCAGTACTTC | CASSLSTAYEQYF
TRBJ2-2 | TRBV7-2 | NA | NA | 15 | TGTGCCAGCAGCCTAAGGAGAGTTAACACCGGGGAGCTGTTTTTT | CASSLRRVNTGELFF
TRBJ2-7 | TRBV6-2/TRBV6-3 | NA | NA | 13 | TGTGCCAGCAGTTACATGGGGGGATCCGAGCAGTACTTC | CASSYMGGSEQYF
TRBJ2-3 | TRBV6-1 | TRBD2 | few | 14 | TGTGCCAGCAGAGAAGCGGGGGGGGGAGATACGCAGTATTTT | CASREAGGGDTQYF
TRBJ2-3 | TRBV9 | NA | NA | 16 | TGTGCCAGCATATGCGACACAATTGGGAGCACAGATACGCAGTATTTT | CASICDTIGSTDTQYF
TRBJ1-1 | TRBV5-1 | NA | NA | 14 | TGCGCCAGCAGCTTGACCCATCAGAACACTGAAGCTTTCTTT | CASSLTHQNTEAFF
TRBJ1-2 | TRBV20-1 | NA | few | 14 | TGCAGTGCTAGGGCCGGACGAGTAAGCTATGGCTACACCTTC | CSARAGRVSYGYTF
TRBJ2-1 | TRBV28 | TRBD2 | few | 16 | TGTGCCAGCAGTCCTCATAGCGGGAGTGGCTACAATGAGCAGTTCTTC | CASSPHSGSGYNEQFF
TRBJ1-3 | TRBV7-9 | NA | NA | 13 | TGTGCCAGCTTGTACAGTTCTGGAAACACCATATATTTT | CASLYSSGNTIYF
TRBJ2-1 | TRBV24-1 | NA | NA | 13 | TGTGCCATCAGTTCCCACCTTGGAAATGAGCAGTTCTTC | CAISSHLGNEQFF
TRBJ2-5 | TRBV4-1 | NA | NA | 16 | TGCGCCAGCAGCAAAAAGAGGGGGGGACCGCAAGAGACCCAGTACTTC | CASSKKRGGPQETQYF
TRBJ1-1 | TRBV2 | NA | NA | 14 | TGTGCCAGCAAGACCCCACAGGAGAACACTGAAGCTTTCTTT | CASKTPQENTEAFF
TRBJ2-1 | TRBV19 | NA | NA | 16 | TGTGCCAGTAGTTACCCTACATCCCCAGCTACCAATGAGCAGTTCTTC | CASSYPTSPATNEQFF
TRBJ1-5 | TRBV28 | NA | many | 14 | TGTGCCAGCAGCCAAGGACAGCGACCCTCGCCCCAGCATTTT | CASSQGQRPSPQHF
TRBJ2-1 | TRBV19 | NA | NA | 15 | TGTGCCAGTAGCCTCCGGGACGGAGTGATTAATGAGCAGTTCTTC | CASSLRDGVINEQFF
TRBJ1-1 | TRBV18 | NA | few | 14 | TGTGCCAGCTCCCCCCCGGGGCGGAACACTGAAGCTTTCTTT | CASSPPGRNTEAFF